The rows below give T cell receptor beta chains drawn from one sample of a study of somatic mutations in cytotoxic T cells in rheumatoid arthritis. The table came from immunoSEQ multiplex PCR; TCRdb's copy has only in-frame clones and leaves some out. The sample contains tens of thousands of clones, about 85% of which appear only once. Source material: CD8+ T cells sorted from blood. The origin of the receptors is an adult with rheumatoid arthritis. CDR3s include the opening cysteine and the closing phenylalanine or tryptophan. Fields, in order: V gene, clone size, D gene, J gene, CDR3 protein, CDR3 DNA. D genes are given only for firm matches. Clone size is not always given. Where it is, it says once, few, many or a class for expanded clones.

TRBV11-2	-	TRBD1	TRBJ2-2	CASTPTGGGTGELFF	TGTGCCAGCACCCCGACAGGGGGCGGCACCGGGGAGCTGTTTTTT
TRBV5-1	-	TRBD1	TRBJ1-2	CASSLDQGGAYGYTF	TGCGCCAGCAGCTTGGATCAAGGGGGCGCCTATGGCTACACCTTC
TRBV4-1	once	-	TRBJ1-1	CASSQDGWASLNTEAFF	TGCGCCAGCAGCCAAGATGGTTGGGCGTCCCTGAACACTGAAGCTTTCTTT
TRBV2	-	TRBD1	TRBJ2-6	CASGEDRAGANVLTF	TGTGCCAGCGGCGAAGACAGGGCTGGGGCCAACGTCCTGACTTTC
TRBV7-9	-	-	TRBJ2-7	CASSPGTEQYF	TGTGCCAGCAGCCCCGGGACTGAGCAGTACTTC
TRBV19	-	TRBD1	TRBJ1-1	CASSWGQEAFF	TGTGCCAGTAGTTGGGGACAGGAAGCTTTCTTT
TRBV2	-	-	TRBJ1-4	CASSLFRSGTNEKLFF	TGTGCCAGCAGCTTGTTCAGGAGTGGAACTAATGAAAAACTGTTTTTT
TRBV2	-	TRBD1	TRBJ2-2	CASSEDRTGELFF	TGTGCCAGCAGTGAGGACAGGACCGGGGAGCTGTTTTTT
TRBV7-8	-	TRBD2	TRBJ2-7	CASSSGLAGASGYEQYF	TGTGCCAGCAGCTCCGGACTAGCGGGAGCGTCCGGCTACGAGCAGTACTTC
TRBV7-3	-	-	TRBJ1-1	CASSLRGAGTEAFF	TGTGCCAGCAGCTTGCGGGGGGCCGGCACTGAAGCTTTCTTT
TRBV2	few	-	TRBJ2-1	CASSRTVNEQFF	TGTGCCAGCAGCCGGACAGTTAACGAGCAGTTCTTC
TRBV28	-	TRBD1	TRBJ1-1	CASSLWDRGYTEAFF	TGTGCCAGCAGTTTATGGGACAGGGGATACACTGAAGCTTTCTTT
TRBV6-6	-	-	TRBJ1-2	CASGEGIAGGYTF	TGTGCCAGTGGAGAGGGAATCGCGGGTGGCTACACCTTC
TRBV18	-	-	TRBJ1-2	CASSPPQGLLGGYTF	TGTGCCAGCTCACCTCCTCAGGGTCTTCTAGGGGGCTACACCTTC
TRBV9	-	-	TRBJ2-3	CASSVATEDTQYF	TGTGCCAGCAGCGTAGCTACGGAAGATACGCAGTATTTT
TRBV5-6	once	-	TRBJ1-1	CASSLTGTEAFF	TGTGCCAGCAGCTTGACAGGGACTGAAGCTTTCTTT
TRBV5-6	few	TRBD2	TRBJ2-1	CASSLPLAAYNEQFF	TGTGCCAGCAGCTTGCCCCTAGCGGCCTACAATGAGCAGTTCTTC
TRBV15	-	TRBD2	TRBJ2-7	CATSRRTSGSSSYEQYF	TGTGCCACCAGCAGAAGGACTAGCGGGAGTAGCTCCTACGAGCAGTACTTC
TRBV7-2	-	-	TRBJ2-1	CASSFGGYNEQFF	TGTGCCAGCAGTTTTGGCGGTTACAATGAGCAGTTCTTC
TRBV9	-	-	TRBJ2-1	CASSVAWGQTSYNEQFF	TGTGCCAGCAGCGTAGCTTGGGGACAAACCTCCTACAATGAGCAGTTCTTC
TRBV6-5	-	TRBD2	TRBJ2-1	CASSYSLAGYNEQFF	TGTGCCAGCAGTTACAGCCTAGCGGGTTACAATGAGCAGTTCTTC
TRBV9	-	-	TRBJ1-1	CASSHRGAGTEAFF	TGTGCCAGCAGCCACCGGGGTGCCGGGACTGAAGCTTTCTTT
TRBV15	-	-	TRBJ1-5	CATSSAGRGYQPQHF	TGTGCCACCAGCAGCGCAGGAAGGGGCTATCAGCCCCAGCATTTT
TRBV30	-	-	TRBJ2-7	CAWSTGFYEQYF	TGTGCCTGGAGTACAGGGTTCTACGAGCAGTACTTC
TRBV4-2	-	-	TRBJ1-4	CASSQVGGPGEKLFF	TGTGCCAGCAGCCAAGTGGGGGGGCCGGGTGAAAAACTGTTTTTT
TRBV7-2	-	TRBD1	TRBJ2-7	CASSPEGQQSYEQYF	TGTGCCAGCAGCCCAGAGGGACAGCAATCCTACGAGCAGTACTTC
TRBV29-1	-	TRBD2	TRBJ2-7	CSVLSGDLYEQYF	TGCAGCGTTTTGAGCGGGGATCTCTACGAGCAGTACTTC
TRBV9	-	-	TRBJ1-6	CASSVGEKSPLHF	TGTGCCAGCAGCGTAGGGGAGAAGTCACCCCTCCACTTT
TRBV9	-	-	TRBJ1-5	CASSPSPSGNQPQHF	TGTGCCAGCAGTCCCAGTCCCTCGGGCAATCAGCCCCAGCATTTT
TRBV18	-	-	TRBJ2-1	CASSSSRGAAYNEQFF	TGTGCCAGCTCATCCAGCCGGGGGGCGGCCTACAATGAGCAGTTCTTC
TRBV5-6	few	TRBD1	TRBJ1-1	CASSFGQGPTTEAFF	TGTGCCAGCAGCTTCGGACAGGGTCCGACGACTGAAGCTTTCTTT
TRBV11-3	-	-	TRBJ1-6	CASSPDSGGHSPLHF	TGTGCCAGCAGCCCCGATTCGGGGGGCCATTCACCCCTCCACTTT
TRBV7-8	few	TRBD1	TRBJ1-1	CASSPGGTEAFF	TGTGCCAGCAGCCCAGGGGGGACTGAAGCTTTCTTT
TRBV12-5	-	-	TRBJ2-7	CASGLAYNEQYF	TGTGCTAGTGGTTTGGCCTATAACGAGCAGTACTTC
TRBV11-3	-	TRBD1	TRBJ2-3	CASSLYAGGADTQYF	TGTGCCAGCAGCTTATATGCAGGGGGCGCAGATACGCAGTATTTT
TRBV15	-	-	TRBJ1-4	CATSRAGANEKLFF	TGTGCCACCAGCAGGGCAGGGGCGAATGAAAAACTGTTTTTT
TRBV30	few	-	TRBJ1-1	CAWSGSGLSTEAFF	TGTGCCTGGAGTGGGTCCGGGCTATCTACTGAAGCTTTCTTT
TRBV7-9	-	-	TRBJ1-1	CASSSTRASNTEAFF	TGTGCCAGCAGCAGCACCAGGGCTTCGAACACTGAAGCTTTCTTT
TRBV5-4	-	-	TRBJ2-5	CASSLGLVGETQYF	TGTGCCAGCAGCTTGGGGCTGGTGGGGGAGACCCAGTACTTC
TRBV7-2	-	-	TRBJ1-5	CASSFKAGTNQPQHF	TGTGCCAGCAGCTTTAAGGCGGGCACCAATCAGCCCCAGCATTTT
TRBV13	-	-	TRBJ1-1	CASSSETDMNTEAFF	TGTGCCAGCAGCTCAGAGACAGATATGAACACTGAAGCTTTCTTT
TRBV9	-	TRBD2	TRBJ2-3	CASSTRSGRGTDTQYF	TGTGCCAGCAGCACCCGGTCGGGGCGGGGGACAGATACGCAGTATTTT
TRBV27	-	TRBD2	TRBJ2-1	CASSSGTSGIEQFF	TGTGCCAGCAGCTCGGGGACTAGCGGGATTGAGCAGTTCTTC